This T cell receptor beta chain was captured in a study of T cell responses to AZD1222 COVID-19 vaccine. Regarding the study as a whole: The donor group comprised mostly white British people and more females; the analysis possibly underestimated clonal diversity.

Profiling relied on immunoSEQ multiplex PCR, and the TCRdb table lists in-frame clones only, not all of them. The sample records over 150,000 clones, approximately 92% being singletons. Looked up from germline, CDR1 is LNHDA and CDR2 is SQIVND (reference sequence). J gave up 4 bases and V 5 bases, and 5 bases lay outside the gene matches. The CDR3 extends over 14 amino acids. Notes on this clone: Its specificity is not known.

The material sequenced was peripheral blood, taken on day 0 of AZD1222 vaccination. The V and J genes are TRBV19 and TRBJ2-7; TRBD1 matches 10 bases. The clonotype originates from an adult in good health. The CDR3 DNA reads TGTGCCAGTAGTCTCGGGACAGGGGCTTACGAGCAGTACTTC. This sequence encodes CASSLGTGAYEQYF.